The 8 T cell receptor beta chains in this list originate from one sample, sequenced in a study of T cell repertoires in cytomegalovirus infection. TCRdb recomputed calls from the reads with MiXCR, one row per CDR3 protein. The top ten clones hold 11% to 15% of a sample with about 890,000 distinct CDR3 sequences, around 32% of them seen once. Their specific antigens are unknown. The sequences come from cultured CD8+ T cells from PBMCs, collected from culture after CMV antigen stimulation. These receptors came from a human donor in good health (CMV status not recorded). Some clones in this sample may be carry-over from other donors' samples.

Ten or more counts support this clonotype. J is TRBJ2-7 and V is TRBV7-6, with 10 bases identical to TRBD1. The germline V gene has CDR1 SGHVS and CDR2 FNYEAQ. J lost 5 bases, V lost 4 bases, and 5 bases had no gene match. The CDR3 covers 14 residues. The CDR3 bases are TGTGCCAGCAGCTCCGGGACAGGGGACCACGAGCAGTACTTC. Residues: CASSSGTGDHEQYF.

The rearrangement links TRBV6-6 to TRBJ1-5; 9 bases fit TRBD1. Trimming at V came to 5 bases and at J to 0 bases, leaving 11 bases not matched to a gene. The germline V gene encodes CDR1 MNHNY and CDR2 SVGAGI (reference sequence). This CDR3 has 18 amino acids. The CDR3 spells CASSTPQDRGSSNQPQHF. The CDR3 region has the DNA TGTGCCAGCAGTACCCCTCAGGACAGGGGTAGTAGCAATCAGCCCCAGCATTTT.

The chain combines TRBV7-9 with TRBJ2-7, with 8 bases lining up with TRBD2. The CDR3 covers 13 residues. Trimming at V came to 6 bases and at J to 4 bases, leaving 5 bases not matched to a gene. Germline assignment: CDR1 SEHNR and CDR2 FQNEAQ (reference sequence). CDR3 residues: CASRNGGAYEQYF. CDR3 DNA sequence: TGTGCCAGCAGAAACGGGGGGGCTTACGAGCAGTACTTC.

The V and J genes are TRBV28 and TRBJ1-6; D is ambiguous. The V gene's germline CDR1 is MDHEN and CDR2 SYDVKM. CDR3 length equals 14 residues. The V gene lost 7 bases and the J gene lost 2 bases, with 9 bases spanning the gap. CDR3 nucleotide sequence: TGTGCCAGCACCGCCTTGGCCTATAATTCACCCCTCCACTTT. It translates to CASTALAYNSPLHF. The whole variable domain, filled in from reference TRBV28 and TRBJ1-6, reads DVKVTQSSRYLVKRTGEKVFLECVQDMDHENMFWYRQDPGLGLRLIYFSYDVKMKEKGDIPEGYSVSREKKERFSLILESASTNQTSMYLCASTALAYNSPLHFGNGTRLTVT.

This clonotype came up a few times. The rearrangement uses TRBV28 and TRBJ1-1; no clear D. This CDR3 contains 15 residues. Germline assignment: CDR1 MDHEN and CDR2 SYDVKM. With 3 bases removed from V and 1 base from J, the gap between germline ends came to 12 bases. CDR3 sequence reads: CASSFKDGGNTEAFF. The DNA for the CDR3 is TGTGCCAGCAGTTTTAAGGATGGAGGGAACACTGAAGCTTTCTTT.

The J gene is TRBJ2-1, the V gene TRBV6-6, with D maybe TRBD2 (6 bases). The CDR3 extends over 16 amino acids. CDR1 and CDR2 (germline): MNHNY, SVGAGI (reference sequence). The germline V and J ends were trimmed by 6 bases and 2 bases, with 17 bases remaining between them. CDR3 region: CASRNTDSGAYNEQFF. CDR3 DNA: TGTGCCAGCAGAAATACCGATTCGGGGGCCTACAATGAGCAGTTCTTC.

This chain joins TRBV14 and TRBJ1-1; D might be TRBD1 (5 bases). Trimming removed 3 bases from V and 8 bases from J, with 13 bases in between. CDR1 and CDR2 (germline): SGHDN, FVKESK. This CDR3 is built from 13 residues. CDR3 in amino acids: CASSHGGSGEAFF. The CDR3 DNA reads TGTGCCAGCAGCCACGGGGGTTCGGGCGAAGCTTTCTTT.

The chain carries TRBV20-1 and TRBJ1-2, with a possible D match to TRBD1 (6 bases). The V end lost 0 bases, the J end lost 2 bases, and 16 bases lay between the germline ends. The CDR3 runs to 16 residues. CDR1 is DFQATT and CDR2 is SNEGSKA in the germline V gene (reference sequence). The CDR3 coding sequence is TGCAGTGCTAGAGATAGGGGGGGCGCGAGAAACTATGGCTACACCTTC. This codes for CSARDRGGARNYGYTF.